The rows below give T cell receptor beta chains drawn from one sample of a study of T cells in Graves' hyperthyroidism and ophthalmopathy. A single record per CDR3 protein comes from TCRdb applying MiXCR to the multiplex PCR reads. The table lists over 700,000 distinct CDR3 sequences, roughly a sixth of them singletons. The sequencing input was blood. The receptors come from a woman in her forties or fifties with Graves' hyperthyroidism that later progressed to Graves' ophthalmopathy. CDR3s include the opening cysteine and the closing phenylalanine or tryptophan. A D gene is named only where the DNA matches it firmly. A clone size is listed for some rows: how often the clone was seen (once, few, many), or a class if it is expanded.

CDR3 DNA	CDR3 protein	D gene	clone size	V gene	J gene
TGTGCCAGCAGCCCTCGGCGGGGAAGCACAGATACGCAGTATTTT	CASSPRRGSTDTQYF	.	many	TRBV7-8	TRBJ2-3
TGTGCCAGCAGTTCCCTGGGCTCTGGGGCCAACGTCCTGACTTTC	CASSSLGSGANVLTF	.	.	TRBV27	TRBJ2-6
TGCAGTGCTAGAGACGGGACAGGCGTTGGCTACACCTTC	CSARDGTGVGYTF	TRBD1	.	TRBV20-1	TRBJ1-2
TGTGCCAGCAGCCCCGGACTAGCGAGCACAGATACGCAGTATTTT	CASSPGLASTDTQYF	TRBD2	many	TRBV7-2	TRBJ2-3
TGTGCCAGCAGTATCGGGGGGCCTTCAGATACGCAGTATTTT	CASSIGGPSDTQYF	.	once	TRBV6-1	TRBJ2-3
TGTGCCAGCACTGGGACAGGGGGGACTGAAGCTTTCTTT	CASTGTGGTEAFF	TRBD1	many	TRBV12-3/TRBV12-4	TRBJ1-1
TGCGCCAGCAGTGAGTCAGTAGGGACTGGAAACACCATATATTTT	CASSESVGTGNTIYF	.	.	TRBV10-1	TRBJ1-3
TGTGCCAGTAGACAGGGGCGCTACGAGCAGTACTTC	CASRQGRYEQYF	TRBD1	.	TRBV12-3/TRBV12-4	TRBJ2-7
TGTGCCAGCAGCTTAGGGGAGACGACGGCGGCTAATGAAAAACTGTTTTTT	CASSLGETTAANEKLFF	.	.	TRBV7-9	TRBJ1-4
TGTGCCAGCAGCTTCGAGAGCGGGTTATCCTACGAGCAGTACTTC	CASSFESGLSYEQYF	.	.	TRBV7-2	TRBJ2-7
TGCAGTGCTCGTGTGGGCACCACAAACATTCAGTACTTC	CSARVGTTNIQYF	.	many	TRBV20-1	TRBJ2-4
TGTGCCAGCTCACTTAGACAGGGTGAAGAGACCCAGTACTTC	CASSLRQGEETQYF	TRBD1	many	TRBV18	TRBJ2-5
TGTGCCAGCAGTTTTAGACAGGGTTACGAGCAGTACTTC	CASSFRQGYEQYF	TRBD1	many	TRBV12-3/TRBV12-4	TRBJ2-7
TGTGCCAGCAGTTTACAGGGGGGTACAGATACGCAGTATTTT	CASSLQGGTDTQYF	.	many	TRBV12-3/TRBV12-4	TRBJ2-3
TGTGCCAGCTCACCACCGGCTAGCGCAGATACGCAGTATTTT	CASSPPASADTQYF	.	many	TRBV18	TRBJ2-3
TGTGCCAGCTCACAAGGGGCAGAAGACGAAGCTTTCTTT	CASSQGAEDEAFF	.	many	TRBV18	TRBJ1-1
TGTGCCAGCAGTGCTCGGGACCTTTCGGCTAGCGAGCAGTACTTC	CASSARDLSASEQYF	.	few	TRBV25-1	TRBJ2-7
TGTGCCAGTAGTATAAGGGCCACTGAAGCTTTCTTT	CASSIRATEAFF	.	few	TRBV19	TRBJ1-1
TGCAGCGTTGAACTCAGGGACACTGAAGCTTTCTTT	CSVELRDTEAFF	.	few	TRBV29-1	TRBJ1-1
TGCAGTGCTAGTTATCGGCGGGGGGGTTCTGGGGAGCTGTTTTTT	CSASYRRGGSGELFF	TRBD2	few	TRBV20-1	TRBJ2-2
TGTGCCAGCTCACGACAGACGGACTATGGCTACACCTTC	CASSRQTDYGYTF	.	many	TRBV18	TRBJ1-2
TGTGCCAGCAGCGTAGGAGGAGCCCCTGGAAACACCATATATTTT	CASSVGGAPGNTIYF	.	once	TRBV9	TRBJ1-3
TGTGCCTGGAGTGAAGCGTGGGAGACCCAGTACTTC	CAWSEAWETQYF	.	many	TRBV30	TRBJ2-5
TGTGCCACCAGTGATCCAGGACTAGCGGGGAGCAATGAGCAGTTCTTC	CATSDPGLAGSNEQFF	TRBD2	.	TRBV24-1	TRBJ2-1
TGTGCCAGCAGCTTGGGGGCAGAAAGAATTAACACTGAAGCTTTCTTT	CASSLGAERINTEAFF	.	few	TRBV5-4	TRBJ1-1
TGCGCCAGCAGCTCTGCCTGGGAGGGTGGCTACACCTTC	CASSSAWEGGYTF	.	.	TRBV5-1	TRBJ1-2
TGCGCCAGCAGCCAAGATCACTCGACAGGGGCTAATGAAAAACTGTTTTTT	CASSQDHSTGANEKLFF	TRBD1	.	TRBV4-1	TRBJ1-4
TGTGCCACCAGAGAATGGTTTTCGGACTCGAACACTGAAGCTTTCTTT	CATREWFSDSNTEAFF	.	.	TRBV6-1	TRBJ1-1
TGTGCCAGCAGTAAGACCGGGACATCAGTTTATCAGCCCCAGCATTTT	CASSKTGTSVYQPQHF	.	many	TRBV12-3/TRBV12-4	TRBJ1-5
TGTGCCAGCAGCTGGACCTACGAGCAGTACTTC	CASSWTYEQYF	.	many	TRBV7-8	TRBJ2-7
TGTGCCAGCTCACCGACAGGGAGACTCATTATGAACACTGAAGCTTTCTTT	CASSPTGRLIMNTEAFF	TRBD1	many	TRBV18	TRBJ1-1
TGCAGTGCTTTGGGGGCAGGGGTTGCCGGGGAGCTGTTTTTT	CSALGAGVAGELFF	.	few	TRBV20-1	TRBJ2-2
TGTGCCAGCAGCTTATGGGGGCCGAGCACAGATACGCAGTATTTT	CASSLWGPSTDTQYF	.	many	TRBV7-9	TRBJ2-3
TGTGCCAGCTCAGCTGGGAGCACAGATACGCAGTATTTT	CASSAGSTDTQYF	.	many	TRBV18	TRBJ2-3
TGTGCCACCAGTGATCCCGCCCAAGAGAACTCCTACGAGCAGTACTTC	CATSDPAQENSYEQYF	.	many	TRBV24-1	TRBJ2-7
TGTGCCAGCATTCATAACAGGGCCCCTTTTGACACGCAGTATTTT	CASIHNRAPFDTQYF	.	few	TRBV12-3/TRBV12-4	TRBJ2-3
TGTGCCAGCTCACCAACCGGGACAGGGCTCTCTGGAAGCACCATATATTTT	CASSPTGTGLSGSTIYF	TRBD1	.	TRBV18	TRBJ1-3
TGTGCCACCAGCAGAGATCCCGTTCGGGACGCCTCGAACACCGGGGAGCTGTTTTTT	CATSRDPVRDASNTGELFF	.	many	TRBV15	TRBJ2-2
TGTGCCGGTAGTCTGGGGACAGCCCAAGAGACCCAGTACTTC	CAGSLGTAQETQYF	TRBD1	few	TRBV19	TRBJ2-5
TGTGCCAGCAGCGCGCTAGGGGGGTCGACATCAGGAGATACGCAGTATTTT	CASSALGGSTSGDTQYF	.	few	TRBV9	TRBJ2-3
TGCAGCGTTGAAAGGCCTTGGGGCGATGAGCAGTTCTTC	CSVERPWGDEQFF	.	.	TRBV29-1	TRBJ2-1
TGTGCCAGCACCCCCCTCCCGGGACTTTCTAATTCACCCCTCCACTTT	CASTPLPGLSNSPLHF	.	many	TRBV11-2	TRBJ1-6
TGCAGTGCGTGGACGGCTAACTATGGCTACACCTTC	CSAWTANYGYTF	.	many	TRBV20-1	TRBJ1-2